This entry lists 21 T cell receptor beta chains sequenced from one sample in a study of blood T cells in healthy people across ages. It was with a sample-barcoded 5' primer and a J-beta primer mix that a second PCR of roughly 6 to 12 cycles was run. Via MiXCR, TCRdb re-called the 5' RACE reads, giving one row per CDR3 protein. The sample includes 600,000 or so distinct CDR3 sequences, more than 20% seen only once; the top ten take roughly 3.4%. The sample taken for sequencing was blood. The receptors here all came from a man in his 70s in good health.

The table lists this clonotype with many counts. This chain uses TRBV3-1 with TRBJ1-1, with a possible D match to TRBD1 (6 bases). V was shortened by 3 bases and J by 0 bases, with 8 bases between the two germline ends. The CDR3 has 14 amino acids. Germline CDR1 reads LGHDT; CDR2 reads YNNKEL (reference sequence). CDR3 DNA sequence: TGTGCCAGCAGCCAGGGACACCTGAACACTGAAGCTTTCTTT. It translates to CASSQGHLNTEAFF.

This clonotype was seen a handful of times. This sequence joins TRBV7-8 and TRBJ2-3; D is uncertain. Germline V CDR1 and CDR2: SGHVS, FQNEAQ. This CDR3 comprises 13 residues. V was pared by 5 bases and J by 6 bases, with 12 bases between. Here the CDR3 DNA reads TGTGCCAGCAGCCCCCCTTATCCCGATACGCAGTATTTT. Its translation is CASSPPYPDTQYF.

This clonotype was detected ten times or more. This rearrangement joins TRBV6-6 to TRBJ1-1; D might be TRBD1 (6 bases). This CDR3 spans 13 amino acids. Germline assignment: CDR1 MNHNY and CDR2 SVGAGI (reference sequence). The V end was cut by 2 bases, the J end by 8 bases, with 12 bases between. CDR3 DNA: TGTGCCAGCAGTTACACGGGAGACAGGGAAGCTTTCTTT. This sequence encodes CASSYTGDREAFF.

This clonotype has ten or more counts. The chain carries TRBV7-2 and TRBJ2-5, with D unresolved. The ends were cut back, 5 bases at V and 1 base at J, with 8 bases in the middle. This CDR3 contains 13 residues. Germline CDR1 is SGHTA and CDR2 is FQGNSA. CDR3 coding DNA: TGTGCCAGCAGCCCCCAAACCCAAGAGACCCAGTACTTC. Its protein is CASSPQTQETQYF.

The chain carries TRBV11-1 and TRBJ2-1; TRBD2 might be the D (5 bases). Trimming took 0 bases from V and 6 from J, leaving 9 bases between them. Germline CDR1 and CDR2: SGHAT and FQDESV (reference sequence). The CDR3 has 14 residues. The CDR3 protein is CASSLAGKSNEQFF. As DNA, the CDR3 is TGTGCCAGCAGCTTAGCCGGGAAGAGCAATGAGCAGTTCTTC.

Ten or more counts support this clonotype. The chain uses TRBV7-2 and TRBJ2-3, with TRBD2 identical over 10 bases. V gave up 5 bases and J gave up 0 bases; unmatched junction bases: 2. CDR3 length: 15 amino acids. Germline values: CDR1 SGHTA, CDR2 FQGNSA. The CDR3 loop reads CASSAGLASTDTQYF. As DNA, the CDR3 is TGTGCCAGCAGCGCGGGACTAGCGAGCACAGATACGCAGTATTTT.

The V and J genes are TRBV7-8 and TRBJ2-3; weak D call: TRBD2 (5 bases). Looked up from germline, CDR1 is SGHVS and CDR2 is FQNEAQ. Trimming removed 3 bases at V and 8 bases at J, with 9 bases between. The CDR3 totals 12 residues. The CDR3 DNA sequence: TGTGCCAGCAGCTTTAGCGCCTCTACGCAGTATTTT. Its translation is CASSFSASTQYF.

The chain uses TRBV25-1 and TRBJ1-6; 7 nucleotides agree with TRBD1. This CDR3 is 13 amino acids long. CDR1 is MGHDK, CDR2 SYGVNS, per germline. The V gene end was trimmed by 8 bases and the J gene end by 7 bases; junction bases not matched to a gene: 5. Here the CDR3 reads CASGDSGNSPLHF. CDR3 bases: TGTGCCAGCGGGGACAGTGGGAATTCACCCCTCCACTTT.

Concerning this clonotype itself: A read error may produce the germline difference seen at one junction end. The chain uses TRBV4-3 and TRBJ1-4; a possible D gene is TRBD1 (6 bases). This CDR3 is built from 15 residues. Germline CDR1 is LGHNA and CDR2 is YSLEER. CDR3 residues: CVSSQGTGTDVKLFF. The CDR3 nucleotides are TGCGTCAGCAGCCAGGGGACGGGAACCGATGTAAAACTGTTTTTT.

The J gene is TRBJ2-5, the V gene TRBV20-1, with D perhaps assigned TRBD1 or TRBD2 (6 bases each). Trimming pared 3 bases from V and 4 bases from J, leaving 12 bases between. The CDR3 is 13 amino acids. Germline V CDR1 and CDR2: DFQATT, SNEGSKA (reference sequence). The CDR3 bases are TGCAGTGCTAGCATCGGGGGCTCAGAGACCCAGTACTTC. Its translation is CSASIGGSETQYF.

A word on this clonotype: One end of the junction fails to match germline, which may point to a read error. The CDR3 region is CSVEADKYNGQFF. The CDR3 nucleotides are TGCAGCGTTGAAGCGGACAAGTACAATGGGCAGTTCTTC. The chain recombines TRBV29-1 with TRBJ2-1; possibly TRBD1 for D (5 bases). The germline V gene encodes CDR1 SQVTM and CDR2 ANQGSEA. The CDR3 is 13 amino acids.

The chain uses TRBV3-1 and TRBJ2-4; perhaps TRBD2 as D (5 bases). Trimming pared 2 bases from V and 2 bases from J, leaving 7 bases between. Germline lookup yields CDR1 LGHDT and CDR2 YNNKEL (reference sequence). The length of the CDR3 is 14 residues. CDR3 sequence: CASSQRGPKNIQYF. Here the CDR3 DNA reads TGTGCCAGCAGCCAACGGGGTCCCAAAAACATTCAGTACTTC.

Ten or more counts support this clonotype. This chain connects TRBV20-1 to TRBJ2-1; 9 positions match TRBD2. Germline V gene data show CDR1 as DFQATT and CDR2 as SNEGSKA (reference sequence). Trimming took 6 bases from V and 4 from J; bases not matched to a gene: 16. This CDR3 has 17 amino acids. CDR3 sequence reads: CSADQLVDSGSYNEQFF. The CDR3 bases are TGCAGTGCCGACCAGCTTGTTGATAGCGGGAGTTACAATGAGCAGTTCTTC.

This clonotype appeared a single time. The rearrangement joins TRBV29-1 to TRBJ2-1; D possibly matches TRBD1 or TRBD2 (5 bases each). Germline-derived CDR1 and CDR2 are SQVTM and ANQGSEA. The CDR3 contains 15 residues. V was cut by 5 bases and J by 6 bases, with 20 bases left in between. In DNA form, the CDR3 reads TGCAGCGTTAACCACGGGGCAGGGATCATCAATGAGCAGTTCTTC. Its protein product is CSVNHGAGIINEQFF.

This clonotype occurred a few times. V is TRBV20-1 and J is TRBJ2-1; D might be TRBD1 (6 bases). The end of the DNA fits TRBJ2-7 better, so the J call may be wrong. Germline V CDR1 and CDR2: DFQATT, SNEGSKA (reference sequence). This CDR3 region has 12 residues. CDR3 sequence: CSARGHTYEQYF. CDR3 bases: TGCAGTGCTAGGGGACACACCTACGAGCAGTACTTC.

Comments on this clonotype: At one of its ends the junction is not consistent with the germline gene, which may arise from a read error. This rearrangement joins TRBV4-3 to TRBJ2-7; 11 nucleotides align to TRBD2. The CDR3 consists of 20 residues. Germline CDR1 and CDR2: LGHNA and YSLEER. The CDR3 DNA sequence: TGCGCCAGCAGCCAAAAACCCACTAGCGGGAGCTTTGGTTCTGATTACGGGCAGTACTTC. It translates to CASSQKPTSGSFGSDYGQYF.

This clonotype was observed at least ten times. CDR3 nucleotides: TGTGCCAGCAGCTTAAGCAGGGTGAACACCGGGGAGCTGTTTTTT. It translates to CASSLSRVNTGELFF. The J gene is TRBJ2-2, the V gene TRBV7-3; D perhaps matches TRBD1 (5 bases). The CDR3 extends over 15 amino acids. Germline CDR1 SGHTA, CDR2 FQGTGA. V was clipped by 1 base and J by 1 base, with 7 bases between them.

The chain uses TRBV10-1 and TRBJ2-5; D might be TRBD2 (6 bases). The J call is in doubt because the DNA end fits TRBJ2-1 better. CDR3 length: 13 amino acids. Germline lookup yields CDR1 WNHNN and CDR2 SYGVQD (reference sequence). This CDR3 is CASSTGTLNEQFF. For the CDR3, the DNA is TGCGCCAGCAGCACCGGGACTCTCAATGAGCAGTTCTTC.

The rearrangement links TRBV6-1 to TRBJ1-5; TRBD1 might be the D (5 bases). Germline V gene sequence: CDR1 MNHNS, CDR2 SASEGT. V lost 3 bases to trimming and J lost 2 bases, with 8 bases between them. The CDR3 has 14 amino acids. CDR3 bases: TGTGCCAGCAGTGATCAAGGGGGCAATCAGCCCCAGCATTTT. Its protein product is CASSDQGGNQPQHF.

The J gene is TRBJ2-4, the V gene TRBV19; D not certain. The CDR3 length is 16 residues. Per the germline V gene, CDR1 is LNHDA and CDR2 is SQIVND (reference sequence). V was trimmed by 4 bases and J by 1 base, leaving 14 bases between them. CDR3 nucleotides: TGTGCCAGTAGTACCGCAGCCTTTTTTGCCAAAAACATTCAGTACTTC. Translating it yields CASSTAAFFAKNIQYF.

This clonotype was observed a handful of times. This sequence joins TRBV2 and TRBJ2-1; D is unresolved. Germline-derived CDR1 and CDR2 are SNHLY and FYNNEI. This CDR3 comprises 15 residues. V lost 6 bases and J 0 bases, leaving 12 bases between the germline ends. CDR3 sequence (DNA): TGTGCCAGCAGGTCGACCTTTAGCTCCTACAATGAGCAGTTCTTC. As protein: CASRSTFSSYNEQFF.